This T cell receptor beta chain was captured by sequencing in a study of blood T cells in healthy people across ages. The use of a sample-barcoded 5' primer and a J-beta primer mix characterized a second PCR of about 7 to 12 cycles. MiXCR, run by TCRdb on the 5' RACE reads, gives a single entry per CDR3 protein. The table has about 640,000 distinct CDR3 sequences, about 54% seen once. The clonotype comes from a man in his sixties in good health. Sequenced: blood.

CDR3 loop: CASSINGGVEKLFF. As DNA, the CDR3 is TGTGCCAGCAGCATAAACGGGGGGGTTGAAAAACTGTTTTTT. The chain carries TRBV12-3 or TRBV12-4 and TRBJ1-4; D is possibly TRBD1 (5 bases). The V and J ends lost 6 bases and 7 bases respectively, with 15 bases between them. This CDR3 is built from 14 residues.